The rows below give T cell receptor beta chains drawn from one sample of a study of CD4 T cells in relation to SARS-CoV-2 and coronaviruses. What these receptors recognize is not known. Sequencing was performed with immunoSEQ multiplex PCR; in TCRdb, only in-frame clones are kept and a portion is missing. Of some 21,000 clones detected, roughly four fifths appear once; the ten largest clones hold about a fifth. Sequencing was done on a sample of CD4+ T cells from PBMCs, cultured in vitro. These receptor sequences come from a human donor in good health. Both conserved end residues are part of each CDR3. A D gene is named only where the DNA matches it firmly. The size entry is marked missing in some rows and otherwise reads once, few, many or a size class.

size	V	J	D	DNA	CDR3
.	TRBV14	TRBJ2-3	TRBD2	TGTGCCAGCAGCCAGGCCCCCGGACTAGCGGGAGGAGGTGCTCGTACAGATACGCAGTATTTT	CASSQAPGLAGGGARTDTQYF
.	TRBV5-4	TRBJ2-2	.	TGTGCCAGCAGCTTAGATCTTAACAGGATCACCGGGGAGCTGTTTTTT	CASSLDLNRITGELFF
.	TRBV6-5	TRBJ2-1	TRBD2	TGTGCCAGCAGTTTAGGGACTAGCGCGCACAATGAGCAGTTCTTC	CASSLGTSAHNEQFF
.	TRBV6-5	TRBJ1-4	TRBD1	TGTGCCAGCAGGGGGACAGGGGTTGAGGATGAAAAACTGTTTTTT	CASRGTGVEDEKLFF
.	TRBV24-1	TRBJ2-2	TRBD1	TGTGCCACCAGTGCTGGGACAGGGGTTTCGAGTATTACCGGGGAGCTGTTTTTT	CATSAGTGVSSITGELFF
.	TRBV19	TRBJ1-2	.	TGTGCCAGTAGTATAGCGGTCCAACCAGGGGATGGCTACACCTTC	CASSIAVQPGDGYTF
few	TRBV2	TRBJ2-3	.	TGTGCCAGCAGTGTAGCCACAGATACGCAGTATTTT	CASSVATDTQYF
.	TRBV7-2	TRBJ2-6	.	TGTGCCAGCAGCTTAGTTTTCCTGGGGGGGGCCAACGTCCTGACTTTC	CASSLVFLGGANVLTF
.	TRBV7-2	TRBJ1-2	.	TGTGCCAGCAGCCCGGACGGTGCCGTTTGGGGTGGCTACACCTTC	CASSPDGAVWGGYTF
.	TRBV19	TRBJ2-7	TRBD1	TGTGCCAGCACAAGGACAGGTTTCTCCTACGAGCAGTACTTC	CASTRTGFSYEQYF
once	TRBV21-1	TRBJ2-2	.	TGTGCCAGCAGCAAAATCCAGCGGGGGACCGGGGAGCTGTTTTTT	CASSKIQRGTGELFF
once	TRBV3-1/TRBV3-2	TRBJ2-3	.	TGTGCCAGCAGCCACTGGGGGGATCGGGAAGATACGCAGTATTTT	CASSHWGDREDTQYF
.	TRBV19	TRBJ2-3	.	TGTGCCAGTAGTATCCGGGAGTATACCGATACGCAGTATTTT	CASSIREYTDTQYF
once	TRBV14	TRBJ2-3	.	TGTGCCAGCAGCCAAGAATGGGGCACAGATACGCAGTATTTT	CASSQEWGTDTQYF
.	TRBV28	TRBJ1-5	.	TGTGCCAGCACCCCCCCCGGGGAACAGCCCCAGCATTTT	CASTPPGEQPQHF
.	TRBV6-2/TRBV6-3	TRBJ2-2	.	TGTGCCAGCAGCACCGGGACAACAAACACCGGGGAGCTGTTTTTT	CASSTGTTNTGELFF
.	TRBV2	TRBJ2-1	.	TGTGCCAGTGGGCTAGCGAGTGAGCAGTTCTTC	CASGLASEQFF
.	TRBV3-1/TRBV3-2	TRBJ2-3	.	TGTGCCAGCAGCCCGCGGACTAAAGGGGATACGCAGTATTTT	CASSPRTKGDTQYF
.	TRBV15	TRBJ2-7	.	TGTGCCACCAGCAGAATAGGACAGTCAAACTCCTACGAGCAGTACTTC	CATSRIGQSNSYEQYF
.	TRBV4-2	TRBJ1-2	.	TGTGCCAGCAGCCAAGATAGCGGGGGCGCCCTCTCCGCGGGGGGCTACACCTTC	CASSQDSGGALSAGGYTF
.	TRBV4-3	TRBJ1-1	.	TGCGCCAGCAGCACCCGACAGTGGGATGAAGCTTTCTTT	CASSTRQWDEAFF
few	TRBV30	TRBJ1-2	.	TGTGCCTGGGGTGGGTTTGCGGCAGGAGGCTACACCTTC	CAWGGFAAGGYTF
.	TRBV9	TRBJ1-3	TRBD1	TGTGCCAGCAGCGGGACAGGGGGAGGAAACACCATATATTTT	CASSGTGGGNTIYF
.	TRBV29-1	TRBJ2-3	.	TGCAGCGATCGAGGACACAGCACAGATACGCAGTATTTT	CSDRGHSTDTQYF
.	TRBV2	TRBJ1-5	.	TGTGCCAGCAGCGATCAAGTCGGGGAGCCCCAGCATTTT	CASSDQVGEPQHF
.	TRBV24-1	TRBJ2-1	TRBD2	TGTGCCACCAGTGACTCGGGACTACATGAGCAGTTCTTC	CATSDSGLHEQFF
.	TRBV10-3	TRBJ1-1	TRBD1	TGTGCCATCCGGTCCAATCCGGGACAGGGGCTCCCCAACACTGAAGCTTTCTTT	CAIRSNPGQGLPNTEAFF
medium-sized	TRBV7-8	TRBJ1-3	.	TGTGCCAGCAGCTTAGGTTCGGGAAGTGCTTTAAACACCATATATTTT	CASSLGSGSALNTIYF
.	TRBV7-9	TRBJ2-1	TRBD2	TGTGCCAGCAACGAACCCGGGACTAGCGGGAAGAATGAGCAGTTCTTC	CASNEPGTSGKNEQFF
.	TRBV5-1	TRBJ2-1	TRBD1	TGCGCCAGCAGCCTGGACAGGGGGGGTGAGCAGTTCTTC	CASSLDRGGEQFF
.	TRBV12-3/TRBV12-4	TRBJ1-2	.	TGTGCCAGCAGTCCCCATAACTATGGCTACACCTTC	CASSPHNYGYTF
few	TRBV7-2	TRBJ2-7	.	TGTGCCAGCAGCCTGGGGGCACAATCCTACGAGCAGTACTTC	CASSLGAQSYEQYF
.	TRBV5-1	TRBJ1-2	.	TGCGCCAGCAGCTTGGGGAATGAGGGGGGACTTGACTATGGCTACACCTTC	CASSLGNEGGLDYGYTF
.	TRBV6-5	TRBJ1-6	.	TGTGCCAGCAGTCCTTCAGGGGACAATTCACCCCTCCACTTT	CASSPSGDNSPLHF
few	TRBV5-1	TRBJ1-5	.	TGCGCCAGCAGCTTGGTCCCGGACCCAAATCAGCCCCAGCATTTT	CASSLVPDPNQPQHF
.	TRBV10-1	TRBJ2-3	TRBD2	TGCGCCAGCAGCACTAGCGGGGGTACGCAGTATTTT	CASSTSGGTQYF
few	TRBV7-2	TRBJ1-2	.	TGTGCCAGCAGCTTGGATCAGGGACGAGATGGCTACACCTTC	CASSLDQGRDGYTF